A single sample is the source of the 30 T cell receptor beta chains below, sequenced in a study of T-cell memory formation after mild COVID-19. MiXCR was run by TCRdb on the 5' RACE reads, yielding one entry per CDR3 protein. This sample has approximately 500,000 distinct CDR3 sequences; roughly 25% occur once, and the top ten carry around 12%. Sample: PBMCs or a T cell subset sorted from them (not recorded which). Receptors were obtained from an adult woman who had mild COVID-19 (a few samples of this study predate the infection). Cell type and time point are not known.

This chain links TRBV20-1 with TRBJ2-2; 16 nucleotides line up with TRBD2. CDR1 is DFQATT, CDR2 SNEGSKA, per germline (reference sequence). V dropped 6 bases and J dropped 7; count of bases not matched to a gene: 8. This CDR3 has 16 residues. In nucleotides, the CDR3 is TGCAGTGCGCCCGGGACTAGCGGGAGGGCCGGCGGGGAGCTGTTTTTT. It is translated as CSAPGTSGRAGGELFF.

V usage is TRBV19 and J usage is TRBJ2-7; D gene ambiguous. The CDR3 is made up of 14 amino acids. Trimming pared 10 bases from V and 2 bases from J, leaving 18 bases between. CDR1 and CDR2 (germline): LNHDA, SQIVND (reference sequence). CDR3 sequence reads: CATKGRRPTYEQYF. The CDR3 nucleotides read TGTGCCACTAAAGGTCGGCGGCCCACCTACGAGCAGTACTTC.

This sequence joins TRBV9 and TRBJ1-6; D is perhaps TRBD1 (5 bases). Trimming took 3 bases from V and 11 from J, leaving 21 bases between them. The germline V gene encodes CDR1 SGDLS and CDR2 YYNGEE. There are 16 residues in the CDR3. The CDR3 DNA reads as TGTGCCAGCAGCGCGACCGGGACTGCCGGGGGGGCACCCCTCCACTTT. Amino acid sequence: CASSATGTAGGAPLHF.

This clonotype was counted a few times. V and J are TRBV7-2 and TRBJ2-7; D might be TRBD2 (5 bases). CDR3 length: 13 amino acids. Germline-derived CDR1 and CDR2 are SGHTA and FQGNSA. V lost 2 bases to trimming and J lost 3 bases, with 8 bases between them. The CDR3 reads CASSLTGYYEQYF. The CDR3 DNA sequence: TGTGCCAGCAGCTTAACGGGGTACTACGAGCAGTACTTC.

This chain connects TRBV27 to TRBJ1-6; D is uncertain. This CDR3 is built from 13 residues. V was pared by 6 bases and J by 7 bases, with 10 bases between. Looked up from germline, CDR1 is MNHEY and CDR2 is SMNVEV (reference sequence). As DNA, the CDR3 is TGTGCCAGCAGCCCTCTGGGGAATTCACCCCTCCACTTT. Encoded protein: CASSPLGNSPLHF.

The V gene is TRBV12-3 or TRBV12-4, the J gene TRBJ2-7; no clear D. The CDR3 extends over 14 amino acids. V lost 1 base, J lost 2 bases, and 9 bases lay in between. CDR3 in DNA: TGTGCCAGCAGTTTAGTCCACGAGACCTACGAGCAGTACTTC. It is translated as CASSLVHETYEQYF.

This clonotype was counted a single time. The chain combines TRBV7-2 with TRBJ1-2; D is uncertain. Germline values: CDR1 SGHTA, CDR2 FQGNSA. V lost 4 bases, J lost 3 bases, and 9 bases lay in between. CDR3 length equals 13 residues. The CDR3 spells CASSSRQDYGYTF. The CDR3 region has the DNA TGTGCCAGCAGCTCTAGGCAGGACTATGGCTACACCTTC.

This clonotype was counted only a few times. V is TRBV4-1 and J is TRBJ2-5; unclear D gene. V was cut by 6 bases and J by 3 bases, with 14 bases left in between. This CDR3 has 14 amino acids. Looked up from germline, CDR1 is MGHRA and CDR2 is YSYEKL. The CDR3 DNA sequence: TGCGCCAGCAGTCGACCGGCCCTGGAAGAGACCCAGTACTTC. Encoded protein: CASSRPALEETQYF.

This clonotype was detected a few times. The gene calls are TRBV7-6 and TRBJ2-1, with no clear D. Trimming took off 1 base at V and 0 bases at J, with 10 bases between the two ends. The CDR3 is 16 amino acids. Per the germline V gene, CDR1 is SGHVS and CDR2 is FNYEAQ. In nucleotides, the CDR3 is TGTGCCAGCAGCTTAGATGTAGGCCGCTCCTACAATGAGCAGTTCTTC. It specifies CASSLDVGRSYNEQFF. The whole variable domain, filled in from reference TRBV7-6 and TRBJ2-1, reads GAGVSQSPRYKVTKRGQDVALRCDPISGHVSLYWYRQALGQGPEFLTYFNYEAQQDKSGLPNDRFSAERPEGSISTLTIQRTEQRDSAMYRCASSLDVGRSYNEQFFGPGTRLTVL.

This clonotype came up a few times. The chain links TRBV10-3 to TRBJ2-1; 8 positions match TRBD2. Germline V gene data show CDR1 as ENHRY and CDR2 as SYGVKD. V dropped 6 bases and J dropped 5; count of bases not matched to a gene: 3. This CDR3 is 13 amino acids long. DNA for the CDR3: TGTGCCATCAGCCTAGCGGGCCACAATGAGCAGTTCTTC. Translation gives CAISLAGHNEQFF.

This clonotype was picked up a small number of times. The rearrangement links TRBV7-3 to TRBJ2-1, with unresolved D. Germline assignment: CDR1 SGHTA and CDR2 FQGTGA. The CDR3 spans 13 residues. V was pared by 1 base and J by 7 bases, with 8 bases between. CDR3 sequence (DNA): TGTGCCAGCAGCTTAAGAGGTAGGAATGAGCAGTTCTTC. This encodes CASSLRGRNEQFF. The whole variable domain, filled in from reference TRBV7-3 and TRBJ2-1, reads GAGVSQTPSNKVTEKGKYVELRCDPISGHTALYWYRQSLGQGPEFLIYFQGTGAADDSGLPNDRFFAVRPEGSVSTLKIQRTERGDSAVYLCASSLRGRNEQFFGPGTRLTVL.

This clonotype showed up just a few times. The rearrangement joins TRBV6-5 to TRBJ2-1; 7 nucleotides agree with TRBD1. With V trimmed by 3 bases and J by 7 bases, 9 bases remained unmatched. This CDR3 is built from 15 residues. CDR1 MNHEY and CDR2 SVGAGI come from the germline V gene. The CDR3: CASSYYETGRNEQFF. CDR3 bases: TGTGCCAGCAGTTATTATGAGACAGGGAGAAATGAGCAGTTCTTC.

The chain combines TRBV24-1 with TRBJ1-5, with 10 nucleotides matching TRBD1. Per germline, CDR1 KGHDR and CDR2 SFDVKD. CDR3 size: 15 residues. With 0 bases clipped from V and 6 bases from J, the junction kept 1 base outside the gene matches. The CDR3 DNA reads as TGTGCCACCAGTGATTTGAGGACAGGGGGTCAGCCCCAGCATTTT. Its protein product is CATSDLRTGGQPQHF.

The chain couples TRBV10-3 to TRBJ1-5; possible D gene TRBD1, 6 bases. V lost 6 bases and J lost 1, with 7 bases in between. The CDR3 is made up of 13 amino acids. Germline assignment: CDR1 ENHRY and CDR2 SYGVKD. The CDR3 here is CAIRGQSNQPQHF. DNA of the CDR3: TGTGCCATCAGAGGACAGAGCAATCAGCCCCAGCATTTT.

This rearrangement joins TRBV19 to TRBJ2-7, with D perhaps TRBD1 or TRBD2 (5 bases each). The CDR3 is 14 residues long. Deletions cut 3 bases from V and 4 bases from J, with 13 bases between. The V gene's germline CDR1 is LNHDA and CDR2 SQIVND (reference sequence). The CDR3 DNA follows: TGTGCCAGTAGTATTCCGGGACCTATTTACGAGCAGTACTTC. Amino acid sequence: CASSIPGPIYEQYF.

This clonotype has a handful of counts. V is TRBV7-6 and J is TRBJ2-5, with 15 bases that match TRBD2. Trimming cost V 4 bases and J 5 bases; bases outside gene matches: 5. The CDR3 has 16 amino acids. CDR1 SGHVS and CDR2 FNYEAQ come from the germline V gene. The CDR3 region is CASSYPGLAGGETQYF. The CDR3 DNA reads TGTGCCAGCAGCTACCCGGGACTAGCGGGAGGTGAGACCCAGTACTTC.

Only a few counts were recorded for this clonotype. The chain couples TRBV5-1 to TRBJ2-1, with TRBD2 matching 13 bases. The V and J ends lost 2 bases and 7 bases, in that order; junction bases with no gene match: 9. The CDR3 is made up of 17 amino acids. The germline CDR1 and CDR2 sequences are SGHRS and YFSETQ. The CDR3 region is CASSFSMLTSGGNEQFF. The CDR3 bases are TGCGCCAGCAGCTTCTCCATGCTGACTAGCGGGGGGAATGAGCAGTTCTTC.

The CDR3 region is CASSSPQGTIYF. CDR3 sequence (DNA): TGTGCCAGCAGCTCCCCTCAGGGCACCATATATTTT. The chain joins TRBV9 to TRBJ1-3, with D perhaps matching TRBD1 (5 bases). The V gene's germline CDR1 is SGDLS and CDR2 YYNGEE. The CDR3 is 12 amino acids. With 4 bases removed from V and 9 bases from J, the gap between germline ends came to 11 bases.

This chain's CDR3 is CASSPIRDRVEYGYTF. As DNA, the CDR3 is TGTGCCAGCTCACCAATACGCGACAGGGTAGAGTATGGCTACACCTTC. J is TRBJ1-2 and V is TRBV18, with TRBD1 matching over 7 bases. V shed 2 bases, J shed 5 bases, and the junction held 11 bases outside the gene matches. The CDR3 is 16 amino acids. The germline V gene encodes CDR1 KGHSH and CDR2 LQKENI.

This sequence joins TRBV10-3 and TRBJ1-2; D unclear. This CDR3 spans 13 amino acids. Germline CDR1 reads ENHRY; CDR2 reads SYGVKD. V was trimmed by 2 bases and J by 0 bases, leaving 4 bases between them. The CDR3 here is CAISETSNYGYTF. Written as DNA, the CDR3 is TGTGCCATCAGTGAGACATCTAACTATGGCTACACCTTC.

This clonotype was picked up many times. The chain is built from TRBV7-2 and TRBJ2-7; possibly TRBD1 for D (6 bases). V was pared by 3 bases and J by 3 bases, with 9 bases between. Germline lookup yields CDR1 SGHTA and CDR2 FQGNSA. CDR3 length equals 13 residues. The CDR3, as DNA: TGTGCCAGCAGCTTGGGACACTACTACGAGCAGTACTTC. It is translated as CASSLGHYYEQYF.

V usage is TRBV12-3 or TRBV12-4 and J usage is TRBJ2-7; D may correspond to TRBD1 or TRBD2 (5 bases each). The CDR3 spans 15 residues. V shed 6 bases and J shed 1 base, with 16 bases lying between them. CDR3 nucleotide sequence: TGTGCCAGCAGCCGTGGGACCGTTTATTCCTACGAGCAGTACTTC. Encoded protein: CASSRGTVYSYEQYF.

A single count supports this clonotype. The chain carries TRBV20-1 and TRBJ1-2; D not resolved. The V gene lost 8 bases and the J gene lost 0 bases, with 16 bases spanning the gap. The germline CDR1 and CDR2 sequences are DFQATT and SNEGSKA (reference sequence). This CDR3 has 14 residues. The CDR3 DNA is TGCAGTCCTGCTCCGACCGAGACTAACTATGGCTACACCTTC. Translating gives CSPAPTETNYGYTF.

The chain has TRBV2 and TRBJ1-6; D is unresolved. In germline, CDR1 is SNHLY, CDR2 FYNNEI. Trimming removed 4 bases from V and 10 bases from J, with 8 bases in between. This CDR3 has 12 amino acids. This CDR3 reads CASSVEASPLHF. Here the CDR3 DNA reads TGTGCCAGCAGTGTTGAAGCCTCACCCCTCCACTTT.

The V gene is TRBV5-1, the J gene TRBJ2-1; the D call may be TRBD1 or TRBD2 (5 bases each). This CDR3 region has 15 residues. V was trimmed by 0 bases and J by 10 bases, leaving 17 bases between them. The germline CDR1 and CDR2 sequences are SGHRS and YFSETQ. CDR3: CASSLGSFREGEQFF. DNA for the CDR3: TGCGCCAGCAGCTTGGGGAGTTTTAGAGAGGGGGAGCAGTTCTTC.

The CDR3 here is CASGPGTGKTDTQYF. CDR3 coding DNA: TGTGCTAGTGGGCCCGGGACAGGTAAAACGGATACGCAGTATTTT. The chain has TRBV12-5 and TRBJ2-3, with 8 bases identical to TRBD1. V shed 6 bases and J 6 bases; nucleotides not matched to a gene: 11. Germline loops: CDR1 LGHNT, CDR2 FRNRAP. The CDR3 consists of 15 residues.

V and J are TRBV6-6 and TRBJ2-7, with 13 positions matching TRBD2. CDR3 length: 16 residues. Unmatched junction bases numbered 7, after V lost 6 bases and J lost 2 bases. Germline CDR1 reads MNHNY; CDR2 reads SVGAGI (reference sequence). In DNA form, the CDR3 reads TGTGCCAGCAGCCCCGGGACTAGCGGGACAGCCTACGAGCAGTACTTC. Amino acids: CASSPGTSGTAYEQYF.

This clonotype was observed a handful of times. This sequence joins TRBV29-1 and TRBJ1-4, with a tentative D call TRBD1 (6 bases). Germline V gene sequence: CDR1 SQVTM, CDR2 ANQGSEA. The CDR3 runs 13 residues. V was cut by 5 bases and J by 6 bases, with 13 bases left in between. As DNA, the CDR3 is TGCAGCGTTCGACAGGACATTTATGAAAAACTGTTTTTT. Translated, it gives CSVRQDIYEKLFF.

The V and J genes are TRBV5-1 and TRBJ2-7; D is unresolved. The CDR3 length is 14 residues. V lost 3 bases, J lost 1 base, and 11 bases lay in between. Germline lookup yields CDR1 SGHRS and CDR2 YFSETQ. CDR3: CASSSVTLSYEQYF. DNA for the CDR3: TGCGCCAGCAGCTCTGTGACCCTTTCCTACGAGCAGTACTTC. Full variable domain (outside the CDR3, taken from reference TRBV5-1 and TRBJ2-7): KAGVTQTPRYLIKTRGQQVTLSCSPISGHRSVSWYQQTPGQGLQFLFEYFSETQRNKGNFPGRFSGRQFSNSRSEMNVSTLELGDSALYLCASSSVTLSYEQYFGPGTRLTVT.

V and J are TRBV5-6 and TRBJ2-1; a weak D match, TRBD2 (6 bases). Germline V CDR1 and CDR2: SGHDT, YYEEEE. CDR3 length: 11 amino acids. Trimming took off 4 bases at V and 12 bases at J, with 11 bases between the two ends. The DNA of the CDR3 is TGTGCCAGCAGCCTCGGGGGATTGCAGTTCTTC. It specifies CASSLGGLQFF.